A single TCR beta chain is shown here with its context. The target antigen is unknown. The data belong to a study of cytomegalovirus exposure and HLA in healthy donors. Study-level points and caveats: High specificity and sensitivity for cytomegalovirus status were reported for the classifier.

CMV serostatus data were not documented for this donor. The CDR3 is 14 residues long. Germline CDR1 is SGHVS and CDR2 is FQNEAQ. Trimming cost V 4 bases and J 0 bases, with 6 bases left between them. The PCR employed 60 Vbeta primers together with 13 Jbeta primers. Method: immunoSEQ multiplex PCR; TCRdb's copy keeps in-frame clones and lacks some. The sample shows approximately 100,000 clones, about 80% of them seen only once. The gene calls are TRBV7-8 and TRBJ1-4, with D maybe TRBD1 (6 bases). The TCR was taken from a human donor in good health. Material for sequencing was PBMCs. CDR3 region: CASSYRATNEKLFF. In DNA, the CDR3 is TGTGCCAGCAGCTACAGGGCAACTAATGAAAAACTGTTTTTT.